The 29 T cell receptor beta chains below come from one sample, sequenced in a study of T-cell reconstitution after alpha-beta-depleted transplantation in children. The TCRbeta library was prepared with unique molecular identifiers. A single record per CDR3 protein comes from TCRdb applying MiXCR to the PCR reads. This sample has about 200,000 distinct CDR3 sequences, with 6.3% found just once. This material consisted of PBMCs, taken before TCRalphabeta/CD19-depleted stem cell transplant. The receptors originated from a girl under two years old with combined immunodeficiency, due to receive a stem cell transplant.

As concerns this clonotype: Being one base from a much bigger clone, this may be a read error. The final CDR3 position lacks the conserved phenylalanine or tryptophan, pointing to a likely read error. The chain couples TRBV14 to TRBJ1-1, with D unresolved. Germline V gives CDR1 SGHDN, CDR2 FVKESK. V lost 3 bases to trimming and J lost 0 bases, with 20 bases between them. The CDR3 runs to 18 residues. The CDR3 sequence is CASSQNSPPVIMNTEAFS. The CDR3 DNA reads as TGTGCCAGCAGCCAGAATTCTCCGCCCGTCATCATGAACACTGAAGCTTTCTCT.

This clonotype was detected many times. V usage is TRBV29-1 and J usage is TRBJ2-7; D is possibly TRBD2 (6 bases). V was shortened by 6 bases and J by 4 bases, with 19 bases between the two germline ends. The CDR3 extends over 14 amino acids. Germline CDR1 and CDR2: SQVTM and ANQGSEA. CDR3 amino acids: CSVSGGSQWYEQYF. The CDR3 DNA reads as TGCAGCGTGTCCGGGGGAAGCCAATGGTACGAGCAGTACTTC.

This rearrangement joins TRBV10-3 to TRBJ2-7; D might be TRBD1 (5 bases). The CDR3 loop spans 12 amino acids. V was pared by 3 bases and J by 6 bases, with 9 bases between. Germline CDR1 is ENHRY and CDR2 is SYGVKD. This CDR3 is CAISEGAREQYF. The DNA of the CDR3 is TGTGCCATCAGTGAAGGGGCCCGCGAGCAGTACTTC.

This clonotype occurred many times. The chain joins TRBV29-1 to TRBJ2-3, with TRBD2 matching 7 bases. Per the germline V gene, CDR1 is SQVTM and CDR2 is ANQGSEA. V gave up 7 bases and J gave up 0 bases; unmatched junction bases: 13. The CDR3 runs 16 residues. CDR3: CSAHRDLADSTDTQYF. As DNA, the CDR3 is TGCAGCGCCCATCGCGATCTAGCGGATAGCACAGATACGCAGTATTTT.

This clonotype was found many times. The chain is built from TRBV24-1 and TRBJ1-2; D is perhaps TRBD1 (5 bases). CDR3 length: 15 amino acids. Per the germline V gene, CDR1 is KGHDR and CDR2 is SFDVKD. Deletions cut 6 bases from V and 4 bases from J, with 17 bases between. CDR3 amino acids: CATSNGFEGTYGYTF. The DNA for the CDR3 is TGTGCCACCAGTAATGGATTTGAGGGGACCTATGGCTACACCTTC.

In its sample, this clonotype was seen many times. This chain connects TRBV20-1 to TRBJ2-7; 12 bases match TRBD2. The CDR3 sequence is 15 residues long. The junction had 7 bases not matched to a gene; V was cut back by 4 bases and J by 3 bases. Germline lookup yields CDR1 DFQATT and CDR2 SNEGSKA (reference sequence). The CDR3 loop reads CSATRLAGEDYEQYF. The CDR3 DNA is TGCAGTGCTACTAGACTAGCGGGAGAAGACTACGAGCAGTACTTC.

At least ten counts were recorded for this clonotype. V and J are TRBV12-3 or TRBV12-4 and TRBJ2-7; D ambiguous. Between the trimmed V and J ends, which lost 7 bases and 7 bases, there was a span of 17 bases. This CDR3 comprises 13 residues. CDR3 in DNA: TGTGCCAGCACCTTGGACCCAGGTTGGGAGCAGTACTTC. Translation gives CASTLDPGWEQYF.

This clonotype was recorded many times. V and J are TRBV6-2 or TRBV6-3 and TRBJ1-1; TRBD1 is a possible D gene (6 bases). The CDR3 has 16 amino acids. Germline-derived CDR1 and CDR2 are MNHEY and SVGEGT. V was cut by 6 bases and J by 1 base, with 18 bases left in between. For the CDR3, the DNA is TGTGCCAGCAGCTCCCGAAGGACAGTTAAGAACACTGAAGCTTTCTTT. Its protein is CASSSRRTVKNTEAFF.

This clonotype was detected many times. The rearrangement uses TRBV11-2 and TRBJ2-3, with 14 bases identical to TRBD2. The CDR3 is 19 residues long. CDR1 and CDR2 (germline): SGHAT, FQNNGV. Trimming at V came to 4 bases and at J to 4 bases, leaving 13 bases not matched to a gene. CDR3: CASSSQGAGLAGESDTQYF. The CDR3 region has the DNA TGTGCCAGCAGCTCTCAGGGGGCGGGACTAGCGGGAGAATCAGATACGCAGTATTTT. Complete variable domain (other parts from reference TRBV11-2 and TRBJ2-3): EAGVAQSPRYKIIEKRQSVAFWCNPISGHATLYWYQQILGQGPKLLIQFQNNGVVDDSQLPKDRFSAERLKGVDSTLKIQPAKLEDSAVYLCASSSQGAGLAGESDTQYFGPGTRLTVL.

This clonotype was observed many times. The genes are TRBV29-1 and TRBJ2-1; 10 bases fit TRBD2. The V gene end was trimmed by 6 bases and the J gene end by 0 bases; junction bases not matched to a gene: 5. This CDR3 has 15 amino acids. Germline CDR1 is SQVTM and CDR2 is ANQGSEA. The CDR3 sequence: CSVETSGNSYNEQFF. The DNA of the CDR3 is TGCAGCGTAGAAACTAGCGGGAACTCCTACAATGAGCAGTTCTTC.

Many counts were recorded for this clonotype. The chain combines TRBV12-3 or TRBV12-4 with TRBJ2-1, with D tentatively TRBD2 (5 bases). V shed 1 base and J shed 2 bases, with 9 bases lying between them. This CDR3 comprises 15 residues. The CDR3 DNA follows: TGTGCCAGCAGTTTAGAGGGTAGCGCCTACAATGAGCAGTTCTTC. Its protein is CASSLEGSAYNEQFF.

The sample holds many counts of this clonotype. V and J are TRBV5-5 and TRBJ1-1, with 7 positions matching TRBD1. There are 13 residues in the CDR3. Germline V gene lookup returns CDR1 SGHKS and CDR2 YYEKEE (reference sequence). J lost 1 base, V lost 6 bases, and 3 bases had no gene match. CDR3 sequence (DNA): TGTGCCAGCACAGGGGGGGCGAACACTGAAGCTTTCTTT. Amino acids: CASTGGANTEAFF. Combining the CDR3 with reference TRBV5-5 and TRBJ1-1 gives the whole variable domain DAGVTQSPTHLIKTRGQQVTLRCSPISGHKSVSWYQQVLGQGPQFIFQYYEKEERGRGNFPDRFSARQFPNYSSELNVNALLLGDSALYLCASTGGANTEAFFGQGTRLTVV.

Many counts were recorded for this clonotype. The J gene is TRBJ2-3, the V gene TRBV24-1; maybe TRBD1 (5 bases). Looked up from germline, CDR1 is KGHDR and CDR2 is SFDVKD. This CDR3 spans 16 amino acids. V was pared by 4 bases and J by 8 bases, with 21 bases between. Here the CDR3 DNA reads TGTGCCACCAGTGAGTCGGACATCTCAGATAGGGGTACGCAGTATTTT. Translating it yields CATSESDISDRGTQYF.

This clonotype was recorded many times. This chain links TRBV20-1 with TRBJ1-1; D remains ambiguous. This CDR3 is built from 14 residues. Between the trimmed V and J ends, which lost 5 bases and 1 base, there was a span of 14 bases. Germline assignment: CDR1 DFQATT and CDR2 SNEGSKA (reference sequence). The CDR3, as DNA: TGCAGTGCTTCCAGGTGGGAGGGGAACACTGAAGCTTTCTTT. Translated: CSASRWEGNTEAFF.

This clonotype was counted ten times or more. The chain couples TRBV7-2 to TRBJ2-5; D gene unclear. From germline, CDR1 is SGHTA and CDR2 FQGNSA. This CDR3 is built from 11 residues. The ends were cut back, 4 bases at V and 3 bases at J, with 3 bases in the middle. CDR3 coding DNA: TGTGCCAGCAGCTCCAAAGAGACCCAGTACTTC. Amino acid sequence: CASSSKETQYF.

In this sample, this clonotype turned up many times. The V gene is TRBV4-2, the J gene TRBJ2-7; D is unresolved. Trimming took 0 bases from V and 6 from J, leaving 21 bases between them. This CDR3 has 17 residues. Germline V gene data show CDR1 as LGHNA and CDR2 as YNFKEQ. CDR3 DNA sequence: TGTGCCAGCAGCCAAGAGATCGCCTCGCCCGTTTCCCTCGAGCAGTACTTC. It translates to CASSQEIASPVSLEQYF.

This clonotype has ten or more counts. The chain employs TRBV20-1 and TRBJ2-7; 8 nucleotides agree with TRBD2. The germline V gene encodes CDR1 DFQATT and CDR2 SNEGSKA (reference sequence). The CDR3 spans 14 residues. The trim removed 0 bases at V and 7 bases at J, leaving 8 bases unmatched. The CDR3 DNA reads TGCAGTGCTAGAGATGTAGCGGGATCGTGGGAGCAGTACTTC. Translated, it gives CSARDVAGSWEQYF.

This clonotype was seen many times. The chain couples TRBV4-1 to TRBJ2-5; TRBD1 is a possible D gene (6 bases). The CDR3 loop spans 16 amino acids. The V end lost 2 bases, the J end lost 2 bases, and 15 bases lay between the germline ends. Germline V CDR1 and CDR2: MGHRA, YSYEKL. Here the CDR3 DNA reads TGCGCCAGCAGCCAATACAGGGCTGACGGTCAAGAGACCCAGTACTTC. The encoded protein is CASSQYRADGQETQYF.

This clonotype was picked up many times. The chain links TRBV5-6 to TRBJ2-3; unclear D gene. Trimming left V 2 bases short and J 6 bases short, with 4 bases between. Germline lookup yields CDR1 SGHDT and CDR2 YYEEEE. This CDR3 contains 11 residues. The CDR3 DNA reads as TGTGCCAGCAGCTTTGACGATACGCAGTATTTT. Its protein is CASSFDDTQYF.

This clonotype was recorded many times. The V call is TRBV15, the J call TRBJ2-4; perhaps D is TRBD1 or TRBD2 (5 bases each). The CDR3 length is 17 residues. Germline V gene data show CDR1 as LNHNV and CDR2 as YYDKDF (reference sequence). V lost 0 bases and J lost 3, with 15 bases in between. The CDR3 region has the DNA TGTGCCACCAGCAGAGATCTTGGGGGATTGGTCAAAAACATTCAGTACTTC. Translation: CATSRDLGGLVKNIQYF.

This clonotype appeared a few times. The chain uses TRBV12-3 or TRBV12-4 and TRBJ1-3, with D unclear. V gave up 8 bases and J gave up 9 bases, with 23 bases separating them. The CDR3 spans 15 residues. The CDR3 DNA is TGTGCCAGCCAAAAGGAGGATTCTCTGCGGGGCACCATATATTTT. Its translation is CASQKEDSLRGTIYF.

This clonotype occurred many times. The chain has TRBV4-1 and TRBJ2-7; D not resolved. This CDR3 comprises 15 residues. CDR1 and CDR2 from the germline V gene are MGHRA and YSYEKL. The ends were cut back, 1 base at V and 3 bases at J, with 13 bases in the middle. CDR3 nucleotides: TGCGCCAGCAGCCAAGTCCCTACGGACGGCTACGAGCAGTACTTC. It encodes CASSQVPTDGYEQYF.

This clonotype appeared many times. The chain has TRBV5-6 and TRBJ2-1, with 12 positions matching TRBD2. CDR3 length: 16 amino acids. Germline lookup yields CDR1 SGHDT and CDR2 YYEEEE. With 0 bases clipped from V and 3 bases from J, the junction kept 1 base outside the gene matches. In nucleotides, the CDR3 is TGTGCCAGCAGCTTGGCGACTAGCGGGAGCTACAATGAGCAGTTCTTC. This encodes CASSLATSGSYNEQFF.

This clonotype was observed at least ten times. The chain employs TRBV29-1 and TRBJ2-3; the match to TRBD2 covers 9 bases. J was trimmed by 6 bases and V by 0 bases; bases with no gene match: 10. CDR3 length equals 16 residues. Germline V gene data show CDR1 as SQVTM and CDR2 as ANQGSEA. Here the CDR3 reads CSVEEGGLAGQDTQYF. CDR3 bases: TGCAGCGTTGAAGAGGGTGGCCTAGCGGGACAGGATACGCAGTATTTT.

This chain connects TRBV6-2 or TRBV6-3 to TRBJ2-1, with TRBD1 matching 8 bases. The CDR3 is 14 amino acids. The germline V gene encodes CDR1 MNHEY and CDR2 SVGEGT. Losses at the gene ends were 6 bases for V and 7 bases for J; bases not matched to a gene: 8. Here the CDR3 DNA reads TGTGCCAGCAGGAAAAGACAGGGGAAGAATGAGCAGTTCTTC. It is translated as CASRKRQGKNEQFF.

The sample holds many counts of this clonotype. The chain uses TRBV12-1 and TRBJ2-1; TRBD2 was called by the table and not checked on the DNA. TRBV12-1 is designated a pseudogene. The CDR3 runs to 18 residues. Here the CDR3 reads CASSCRVAGAESYNEQFF. CDR3 sequence (DNA): TGTGCCAGCAGCTGCCGGGTAGCGGGAGCCGAGTCCTACAATGAGCAGTTCTTC.

This clonotype was found many times. The chain links TRBV5-6 to TRBJ2-4, with 10 positions matching TRBD1. The CDR3 runs 16 residues. Germline loops: CDR1 SGHDT, CDR2 YYEEEE. Germline trimming cut 5 bases from V and 5 bases from J; bases unmatched to any gene: 10. This CDR3 is CASSRPGQGIQNIQYF. As DNA, the CDR3 is TGTGCCAGCAGTCGACCGGGACAGGGGATTCAAAACATTCAGTACTTC. The entire variable domain, with the rest obtained from reference TRBV5-6 and TRBJ2-4, is as follows: DAGVTQSPTHLIKTRGQQVTLRCSPKSGHDTVSWYQQALGQGPQFIFQYYEEEERQRGNFPDRFSGHQFPNYSSELNVNALLLGDSALYLCASSRPGQGIQNIQYFGAGTRLSVL.

This clonotype was observed many times. V and J are TRBV30 and TRBJ2-2, with D perhaps matching TRBD1 (6 bases). The V end lost 7 bases, the J end lost 6 bases, and 18 bases lay between the germline ends. This CDR3 has 14 amino acids. Germline CDR1 reads GTSNPN; CDR2 reads SVGIG (reference sequence). The CDR3 here is CAYRALPNAGELFF. CDR3 DNA: TGTGCCTACAGGGCGCTACCTAACGCCGGGGAGCTGTTTTTT.

This clonotype occurred many times. In nucleotides, the CDR3 is TGTGCCAGCAGCCCAGCCCTCAGGGGGCCCCAGCATTTT. Translation gives CASSPALRGPQHF. The chain carries TRBV12-3 or TRBV12-4 and TRBJ1-5, with D possibly matching TRBD1 (6 bases). The CDR3 runs 13 residues. V gave up 6 bases and J gave up 9 bases, with 15 bases separating them.